The rows below give T cell receptor beta chains drawn from one sample of a study of response to subunit inactivated influenza vaccine. TCRdb passed the RT-PCR reads through MiXCR, listing each CDR3 protein once. Of 450,000 to 700,000 distinct CDR3 sequences detected, 12% to 15% appear once; the ten largest clones hold approximately 12%. Sequencing used PBMCs from blood, obtained 12 days after vaccination. The receptor source for this set is a man aged 50 to 59 who received an inactivated influenza vaccine. CDR3s include the opening cysteine and the closing phenylalanine or tryptophan. D genes are given only for firm matches. Clone sizes are given selectively: once, few, many, or a class where the clone is expanded.

j_call v_call clone_size d_call cdr3_aa cdr3_nt
TRBJ2-7 TRBV7-3 - TRBD2 CASSLGREYHEQYF TGTGCCAGCAGCTTAGGGCGGGAGTACCACGAGCAGTACTTC
TRBJ2-1 TRBV29-1 few TRBD2 CSVDRGLAGNEQFF TGCAGCGTTGACCGGGGACTAGCGGGAAATGAGCAGTTCTTC
TRBJ2-5 TRBV28 few TRBD1 CASSLSSFVTGKETQYF TGTGCCAGCAGTTTATCTTCGTTCGTGACAGGGAAAGAGACCCAGTACTTC
TRBJ2-2 TRBV5-1 - - CASSYLEPPEELFF TGCGCCAGCAGCTACCTTGAACCGCCGGAGGAGCTGTTTTTT
TRBJ2-7 TRBV12-3/TRBV12-4 - TRBD1 CASSRTGQGIGEQYF TGTGCCAGCAGTCGAACGGGACAGGGGATAGGAGAGCAGTACTTC
TRBJ2-5 TRBV19 - - CASSGTEIGTQYF TGTGCCAGTAGCGGGACCGAAATAGGGACCCAGTACTTC
TRBJ2-7 TRBV20-1 once TRBD2 CSAIGLADSYEQYF TGCAGTGCTATTGGACTAGCGGACTCCTACGAGCAGTACTTC
TRBJ2-7 TRBV20-1 few - CSASRLENYEQYF TGCAGTGCTAGTCGCCTAGAAAACTACGAGCAGTACTTC
TRBJ2-2 TRBV3-1 - - CASRRTSSNTGELFF TGTGCCAGCAGACGGACATCCTCGAACACCGGGGAGCTGTTTTTT
TRBJ2-3 TRBV18 - - CASSPRQIANTDTQYF TGTGCCAGCTCACCACGGCAGATAGCCAACACAGATACGCAGTATTTT
TRBJ2-6 TRBV7-2 - - CASSLAGGFSGANVLTF TGTGCCAGCAGCTTAGCAGGGGGGTTCTCTGGGGCCAACGTCCTGACTTTC
TRBJ1-5 TRBV7-2 - TRBD1 CASSITGAYSNQPQHF TGTGCCAGCAGCATAACAGGGGCATATAGCAATCAGCCCCAGCATTTT
TRBJ2-1 TRBV11-2 - - CASSLEYSSYNEQFF TGTGCCAGCAGCTTAGAGTACAGCTCCTACAATGAGCAGTTCTTC
TRBJ2-3 TRBV28 many - CASSLFFGRHTQYF TGTGCCAGCAGTTTATTCTTCGGGCGACATACGCAGTATTTT
TRBJ2-7 TRBV20-1 few TRBD2 CSAEGASGRAQDEQYF TGCAGTGCGGAGGGGGCCAGCGGGAGGGCCCAGGACGAGCAGTACTTC
TRBJ2-7 TRBV18 - TRBD1 CASSRSPGTGGEQYF TGTGCCAGCTCTCGCAGTCCCGGGACAGGGGGCGAGCAGTACTTC
TRBJ2-4 TRBV20-1 - - CSASEVAKNIQYF TGCAGTGCTAGTGAGGTAGCCAAAAACATTCAGTACTTC
TRBJ2-4 TRBV7-2 few - CASSFGASLAKNIQYF TGTGCCAGCAGCTTTGGTGCCAGCCTAGCCAAAAACATTCAGTACTTC
TRBJ2-6 TRBV27 - - CASTTTPGANVLTF TGTGCCAGCACAACCACACCTGGGGCCAACGTCCTGACTTTC
TRBJ2-1 TRBV20-1 few - CSARRTGPNEQFF TGCAGTGCTAGGCGTACGGGTCCCAATGAGCAGTTCTTC
TRBJ2-1 TRBV15 few - CATSRELGVNEQFF TGTGCCACCAGCAGAGAACTAGGGGTGAATGAGCAGTTCTTC
TRBJ2-3 TRBV7-2 - TRBD2 CASSFRLAGDTQYF TGTGCCAGCAGCTTCCGACTAGCGGGGGATACGCAGTATTTT
TRBJ1-1 TRBV11-2 few TRBD1 CASSPTGGRGDTEAFF TGTGCCAGCAGCCCGACCGGGGGCAGGGGGGACACTGAAGCTTTCTTT
TRBJ2-2 TRBV5-1 - - CASTPRGRGNTGELFF TGCGCCAGCACTCCTCGGGGGCGCGGGAACACCGGGGAGCTGTTTTTT
TRBJ2-1 TRBV7-9 few - CASRTSGTEQFF TGTGCCAGCAGAACCTCAGGGACTGAGCAGTTCTTC
TRBJ1-6 TRBV6-5 few TRBD1 CAKGQGDSPLHF TGTGCCAAGGGGCAGGGGGATTCACCCCTCCACTTT
TRBJ2-7 TRBV29-1 - - CSVSGIVTYEQYF TGCAGCGTTTCCGGGATAGTGACCTACGAGCAGTACTTC
TRBJ2-7 TRBV6-5 many TRBD1 CASSYGQGAYEQYF TGTGCCAGCAGTTACGGGCAGGGGGCTTACGAGCAGTACTTC
TRBJ2-7 TRBV12-3/TRBV12-4 few - CASSLDGTNYEQYF TGTGCCAGCAGTTTAGATGGGACCAACTACGAGCAGTACTTC
TRBJ2-7 TRBV5-1 few - CASSPFGQGKFYEQYF TGCGCCAGCAGCCCGTTCGGGCAGGGAAAGTTTTACGAGCAGTACTTC
TRBJ2-5 TRBV5-1 few TRBD1 CASSKAAGGIETQYF TGCGCCAGCAGCAAGGCCGCAGGGGGCATAGAGACCCAGTACTTC
TRBJ2-1 TRBV20-1 few - CSGTLGGNYNEQFF TGCAGTGGTACTTTGGGCGGAAACTACAATGAGCAGTTCTTC
TRBJ2-3 TRBV29-1 few - CSVADPGDTQYF TGCAGCGTAGCAGACCCTGGGGATACGCAGTATTTT
TRBJ1-6 TRBV30 - - CAWRKGRVNSPLHF TGTGCCTGGAGGAAGGGACGGGTTAATTCACCCCTCCACTTT
TRBJ2-5 TRBV27 - TRBD1 CASGNEGAGETQYF TGTGCCAGCGGTAACGAGGGGGCAGGAGAGACCCAGTACTTC
TRBJ1-1 TRBV20-1 - - CSARATGIEAFF TGCAGTGCTAGGGCTACAGGGATTGAAGCTTTCTTT
TRBJ2-1 TRBV24-1 - - CATSGIAGPNEQFF TGTGCCACCAGTGGCATCGCCGGACCCAATGAGCAGTTCTTC
TRBJ2-3 TRBV7-9 many TRBD2 CASSPTSGTDTQYF TGTGCCAGCAGCCCGACTAGCGGCACAGATACGCAGTATTTT
TRBJ1-6 TRBV20-1 few TRBD1 CSALTGRSPLHF TGCAGTGCGTTGACAGGGCGATCACCCCTCCACTTT
TRBJ2-1 TRBV7-9 - TRBD1 CASSLLRQGGNEQFF TGTGCCAGCAGCTTACTCCGACAGGGGGGGAATGAGCAGTTCTTC
TRBJ2-7 TRBV5-6 many TRBD2 CASSSGTSAYEQYF TGTGCCAGCAGCTCCGGGACTAGTGCCTACGAGCAGTACTTC
TRBJ2-1 TRBV20-1 - - CSTKSPLGWNEQFF TGCAGTACAAAATCTCCCCTAGGTTGGAATGAGCAGTTCTTC
TRBJ1-2 TRBV12-3/TRBV12-4 - TRBD1 CASRDNRGGGYTF TGTGCCAGCAGGGATAACAGGGGTGGTGGCTACACCTTC
TRBJ1-3 TRBV3-1 many - CASSQGGNTIYF TGTGCCAGCAGCCAAGGGGGAAACACCATATATTTT
TRBJ2-2 TRBV19 - - CASSPLGFVDRTGELFF TGTGCCAGTAGTCCCCTTGGGTTTGTGGATCGCACCGGGGAGCTGTTTTTT
TRBJ2-1 TRBV6-2/TRBV6-3 - TRBD1 CASSRGTGGNSYNEQFF TGTGCCAGCAGCCGAGGGACAGGAGGTAATTCCTACAATGAGCAGTTCTTC
TRBJ2-1 TRBV6-4 few - CATPIRSYNEQFF TGTGCCACTCCGATCCGGTCCTACAATGAGCAGTTCTTC
TRBJ2-7 TRBV5-1 few TRBD1 CASSLDGQGYEQYF TGCGCCAGCAGCTTGGACGGACAGGGCTACGAGCAGTACTTC